The present T cell receptor (beta chain) was sequenced within a study of blood T cell repertoires in COVID-19. Across the study: The study drew acute and convalescent COVID-19 samples from the United States, Italy and Spain. In each case, the material was cDNA or gDNA derived from T cells, B-cell-depleted T cells, or PBMCs.

Methods used by the authors: From reference gene primer amplification, estimates of nucleated cell counts were derived. Using immunoSEQ multiplex PCR, the repertoire was profiled, and TCRdb retains in-frame clones only, with some absent. V, J and clone size are taken as reported in that table, and D and trimming were inferred from the DNA itself. The data contain about 330,000 clones, around 90% of them singletons. The CDR3 consists of 15 residues. The V gene's germline CDR1 is SGHTA and CDR2 FQGNSA. Trimming took off 0 bases at V and 7 bases at J, with 13 bases between the two ends. Seattle's enrolled individuals joined amid active infection and were then monitored longitudinally.

The material sequenced was peripheral blood. V and J are TRBV7-2 and TRBJ2-1; D not certain. This TCR derives from a man aged 30-40 years with COVID-19, enrolled during active disease. The CDR3 sequence is CASSLASVAPNEQFF. The CDR3 DNA reads TGTGCCAGCAGCTTAGCGTCGGTAGCCCCGAATGAGCAGTTCTTC. The whole variable domain, remainder taken from reference TRBV7-2 and TRBJ2-1, is GAGVSQSPSNKVTEKGKDVELRCDPISGHTALYWYRQSLGQGLEFLIYFQGNSAPDKSGLPSDRFSAERTGGSVSTLTIQRTQQEDSAVYLCASSLASVAPNEQFFGPGTRLTVL.